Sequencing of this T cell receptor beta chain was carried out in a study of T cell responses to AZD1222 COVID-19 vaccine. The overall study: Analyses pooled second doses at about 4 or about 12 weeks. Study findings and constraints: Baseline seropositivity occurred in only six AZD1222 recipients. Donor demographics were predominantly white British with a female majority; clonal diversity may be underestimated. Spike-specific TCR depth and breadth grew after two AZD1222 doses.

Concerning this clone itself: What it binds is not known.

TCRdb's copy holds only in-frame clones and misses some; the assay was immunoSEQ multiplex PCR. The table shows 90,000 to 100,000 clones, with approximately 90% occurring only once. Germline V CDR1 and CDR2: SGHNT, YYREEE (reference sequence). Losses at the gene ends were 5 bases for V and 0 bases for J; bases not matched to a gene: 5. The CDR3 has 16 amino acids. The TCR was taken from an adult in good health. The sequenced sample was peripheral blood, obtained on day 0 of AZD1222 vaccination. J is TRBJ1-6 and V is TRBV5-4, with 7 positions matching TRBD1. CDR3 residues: CASSSGQASYNSPLHF. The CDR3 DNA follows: TGTGCCAGCAGTTCCGGACAGGCCTCCTATAATTCACCCCTCCACTTT.